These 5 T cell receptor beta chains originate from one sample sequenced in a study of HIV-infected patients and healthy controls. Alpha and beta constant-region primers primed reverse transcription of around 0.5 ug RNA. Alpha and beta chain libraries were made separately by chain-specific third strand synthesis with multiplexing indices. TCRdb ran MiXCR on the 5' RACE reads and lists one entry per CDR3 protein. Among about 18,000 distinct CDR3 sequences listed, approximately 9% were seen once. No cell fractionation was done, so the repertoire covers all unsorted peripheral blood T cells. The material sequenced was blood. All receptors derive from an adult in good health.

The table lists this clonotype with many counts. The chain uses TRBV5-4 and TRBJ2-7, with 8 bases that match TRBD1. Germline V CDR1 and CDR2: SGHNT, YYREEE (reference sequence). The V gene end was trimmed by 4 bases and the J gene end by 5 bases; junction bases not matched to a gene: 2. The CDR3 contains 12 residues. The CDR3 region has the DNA TGTGCCAGCAGCGAGGACAGGGACGAGCAGTACTTC. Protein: CASSEDRDEQYF.

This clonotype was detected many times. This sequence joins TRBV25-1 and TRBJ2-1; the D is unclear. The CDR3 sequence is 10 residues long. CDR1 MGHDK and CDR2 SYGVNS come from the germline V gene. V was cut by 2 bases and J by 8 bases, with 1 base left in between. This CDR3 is CASSEDEQFF. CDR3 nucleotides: TGTGCCAGCAGTGAAGATGAGCAGTTCTTC.

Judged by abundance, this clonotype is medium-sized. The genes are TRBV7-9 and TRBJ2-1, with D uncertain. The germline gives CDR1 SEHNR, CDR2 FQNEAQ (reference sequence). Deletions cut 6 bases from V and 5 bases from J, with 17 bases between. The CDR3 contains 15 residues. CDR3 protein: CASSFQKNFHNEQFF. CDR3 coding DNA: TGTGCCAGCAGTTTTCAAAAAAACTTTCACAATGAGCAGTTCTTC.

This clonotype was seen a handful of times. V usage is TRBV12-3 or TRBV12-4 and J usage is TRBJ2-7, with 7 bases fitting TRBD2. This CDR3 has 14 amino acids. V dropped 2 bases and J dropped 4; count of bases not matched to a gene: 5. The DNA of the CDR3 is TGTGCCAGCAGTTTACAGGCGGGAGCTTACGAGCAGTACTTC. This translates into CASSLQAGAYEQYF.

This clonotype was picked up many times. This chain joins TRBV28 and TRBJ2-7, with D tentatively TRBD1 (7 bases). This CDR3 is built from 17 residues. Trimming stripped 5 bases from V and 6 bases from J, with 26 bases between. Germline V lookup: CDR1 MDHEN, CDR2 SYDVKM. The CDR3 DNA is TGTGCCAGCAGTCGCCTTCGTCCCCGACAGGGCGGGATCGAGCAGTACTTC. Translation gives CASSRLRPRQGGIEQYF.